These 18 T cell receptor beta chains were all obtained from the same sample, sequenced in a study of cytomegalovirus exposure and HLA in healthy donors. Primers included in the PCR were 60 Vbeta and 13 Jbeta primers. Sequenced by immunoSEQ multiplex PCR; TCRdb stores in-frame clones only, minus some. This sample has around 190,000 clones, with over 75% found just once. Material: PBMCs. These receptors came from a woman in her fifties or sixties in good health and CMV-seronegative.

The V call is TRBV19, the J call TRBJ2-6, with 9 nucleotides matching TRBD1. Germline V CDR1 and CDR2: LNHDA, SQIVND (reference sequence). The V and J ends lost 8 bases and 0 bases, in that order; junction bases with no gene match: 8. The CDR3 covers 17 residues. CDR3 DNA sequence: TGTGCCAGTGGAAGACAGGGGGTATCCTCTGGGGCCAACGTCCTGACTTTC. This sequence encodes CASGRQGVSSGANVLTF.

This clone was counted once. The rearrangement joins TRBV10-3 to TRBJ2-4; 11 bases fit TRBD2. The CDR3 contains 16 residues. The germline CDR1 and CDR2 sequences are ENHRY and SYGVKD. V was clipped by 3 bases and J by 7 bases; unmatched bases: 8. CDR3 DNA sequence: TGTGCCATCAGTGACCTTGGGACTAGCGGCAAGAACATTCAGTACTTC. Residues: CAISDLGTSGKNIQYF.

The chain employs TRBV6-1 and TRBJ2-1; 12 bases fit TRBD1. The V gene end was trimmed by 2 bases and the J gene end by 7 bases; junction bases not matched to a gene: 6. Germline V gives CDR1 MNHNS, CDR2 SASEGT. CDR3 length equals 16 residues. The CDR3 reads CASSERGTGGVNEQFF. The DNA for the CDR3 is TGTGCCAGCAGTGAAAGGGGGACAGGGGGCGTGAATGAGCAGTTCTTC.

The chain uses TRBV6-5 and TRBJ2-3; no firm D call. The CDR3 sequence is 15 residues long. V was shortened by 6 bases and J by 4 bases, with 17 bases between the two germline ends. The germline V gene has CDR1 MNHEY and CDR2 SVGAGI. CDR3 in DNA: TGTGCCAGCAGCCCCGCCCCTACAGCCCCAGATACGCAGTATTTT. This sequence encodes CASSPAPTAPDTQYF.

The chain recombines TRBV2 with TRBJ1-5; no clear D gene. Germline-derived CDR1 and CDR2 are SNHLY and FYNNEI. Deletions cut 8 bases from V and 0 bases from J, with 8 bases between. The CDR3 length is 13 residues. CDR3 in DNA: TGTGCCAGCGATGGCGGTAGCAATCAGCCCCAGCATTTT. It specifies CASDGGSNQPQHF.

The chain has TRBV28 and TRBJ2-3; 7 bases agree with TRBD2. The CDR3 is made up of 14 amino acids. Trimming cost V 7 bases and J 3 bases; bases outside gene matches: 7. Germline-derived CDR1 and CDR2 are MDHEN and SYDVKM. The CDR3 bases are TGTGCCAGCATAAAGGGGAGGGAGACAGATACGCAGTATTTT. Amino acids: CASIKGRETDTQYF.

This clone has more than one count but fewer than ten. V and J are TRBV7-9 and TRBJ2-1; 7 bases map to TRBD1. Germline trimming cut 2 bases from V and 6 bases from J; bases unmatched to any gene: 7. Germline V lookup: CDR1 SEHNR, CDR2 FQNEAQ (reference sequence). The CDR3 is 15 residues long. The CDR3 loop is CASSLKGQRLNEQFF. The CDR3 DNA sequence: TGTGCCAGCAGCTTAAAGGGACAGCGCCTCAATGAGCAGTTCTTC.

The V gene is TRBV4-3, the J gene TRBJ2-1, with D possibly TRBD2 on 5 matching bases. This CDR3 comprises 15 residues. Germline CDR1 LGHNA, CDR2 YSLEER. Trimming left V 0 bases short and J 7 bases short, with 13 bases between. CDR3 loop: CASSQDNLATNEQFF. In DNA form, the CDR3 reads TGCGCCAGCAGCCAAGATAACCTAGCAACTAATGAGCAGTTCTTC.

This clone was seen just once. The CDR3 DNA is TGTGCCAGCTCACCGCTTCTCCCGGGACAGGGGTACGAGCAGTACTTC. Translated: CASSPLLPGQGYEQYF. The gene calls are TRBV18 and TRBJ2-7; 10 bases match TRBD1. V lost 3 bases to trimming and J lost 4 bases; unmatched junction nucleotides: 9. This CDR3 has 16 amino acids. The germline V gene encodes CDR1 KGHSH and CDR2 LQKENI.

V usage is TRBV29-1 and J usage is TRBJ1-2, with TRBD1 matching over 11 bases. V was pared by 6 bases and J by 5 bases, with 8 bases of the junction left unmatched. CDR1 and CDR2 from the germline V gene are SQVTM and ANQGSEA. The CDR3 has 14 residues. The CDR3 DNA reads as TGCAGCGTACGGACAGGGGGCGTGATGTATGGCTACACCTTC. This codes for CSVRTGGVMYGYTF.

V is TRBV28 and J is TRBJ2-7; 9 nucleotides align to TRBD1. Germline CDR1 and CDR2: MDHEN and SYDVKM. The junction had 12 bases not matched to a gene; V was cut back by 7 bases and J by 5 bases. This CDR3 contains 15 residues. CDR3 bases: TGTGCCAGCATCCCACAGGGGGCGACGAGGGACGAGCAGTACTTC. Amino acids: CASIPQGATRDEQYF. Looking up the rest from reference TRBV28 and TRBJ2-7 gives the full variable domain: DVKVTQSSRYLVKRTGEKVFLECVQDMDHENMFWYRQDPGLGLRLIYFSYDVKMKEKGDIPEGYSVSREKKERFSLILESASTNQTSMYLCASIPQGATRDEQYFGPGTRLTVT.

V usage is TRBV9 and J usage is TRBJ2-2, with 10 bases identical to TRBD1. V lost 2 bases to trimming and J lost 7 bases; unmatched junction nucleotides: 8. Germline CDR1 SGDLS, CDR2 YYNGEE. The CDR3 length is 16 residues. The CDR3 reads CASSVGRTGGFGELFF. CDR3 coding DNA: TGTGCCAGCAGCGTCGGTAGGACAGGGGGTTTCGGGGAGCTGTTTTTT.

The rearrangement links TRBV28 to TRBJ1-5; TRBD1 is a possible D gene (5 bases). The germline CDR1 and CDR2 sequences are MDHEN and SYDVKM. Trimming stripped 5 bases from V and 8 bases from J, with 22 bases between. The length of the CDR3 is 16 residues. CDR3 DNA: TGTGCCAGCAGTCTCCCACCGTCCATGGGCAGGGAGCCCCAGCATTTT. Amino acid sequence: CASSLPPSMGREPQHF.

The chain links TRBV7-2 to TRBJ2-7; 7 nucleotides line up with TRBD2. V was clipped by 1 base and J by 2 bases; unmatched bases: 2. Per germline, CDR1 SGHTA and CDR2 FQGNSA. The CDR3 has 14 amino acids. CDR3 sequence: CASSLGRGTYEQYF. CDR3 bases: TGTGCCAGCAGCTTAGGGCGGGGGACCTACGAGCAGTACTTC.

The genes are TRBV15 and TRBJ2-7; the match to TRBD2 covers 8 bases. The CDR3 extends over 15 amino acids. CDR1 LNHNV and CDR2 YYDKDF come from the germline V gene (reference sequence). The junction had 4 bases not matched to a gene; V was cut back by 2 bases and J by 1 base. The CDR3 protein is CATSRPSGSSYEQYF. CDR3 sequence (DNA): TGTGCCACCAGCAGACCAAGCGGGAGTTCCTACGAGCAGTACTTC.

V and J are TRBV10-3 and TRBJ1-5; 9 bases line up with TRBD1. The CDR3 is 13 residues long. Germline CDR1 and CDR2: ENHRY and SYGVKD. The junction had 5 bases not matched to a gene; V was cut back by 8 bases and J by 6 bases. The CDR3 DNA follows: TGTGCCATCGGGACAGGGAACTCTCAGCCCCAGCATTTT. Protein sequence: CAIGTGNSQPQHF.

The chain joins TRBV5-4 to TRBJ2-1, with D possibly being TRBD2 (6 bases). V was trimmed by 2 bases and J by 5 bases, leaving 8 bases between them. This CDR3 region has 13 residues. Per the germline V gene, CDR1 is SGHNT and CDR2 is YYREEE (reference sequence). DNA for the CDR3: TGTGCCAGCAGCTTCGGGACTCACAATGAGCAGTTCTTC. Its protein product is CASSFGTHNEQFF.

The genes are TRBV28 and TRBJ1-3; a weak D match, TRBD1 (5 bases). V lost 5 bases, J lost 0 bases, and 11 bases lay in between. The CDR3 has 15 residues. Germline CDR1 and CDR2: MDHEN and SYDVKM. The chain's CDR3 is CASSGGTDSGNTIYF. The CDR3 DNA is TGTGCCAGCAGTGGCGGGACGGACTCTGGAAACACCATATATTTT.